The 22 T cell receptor beta chains in this list originate from one sample, sequenced in a study of blood T cell repertoires in COVID-19. Assay used: immunoSEQ multiplex PCR; TCRdb lists only in-frame clones, some missing. The table has approximately 210,000 clones, 76% seen once. The sample taken for sequencing was PBMCs or T cells enriched from blood (not recorded which). These receptors were obtained from a woman between 50 and 59 years old with acute COVID-19.

CDR3 coding DNA: TGTGCCAGCAGCTTATTGGCCGGGACTAGCGTTGCGGAGCATTACGTC. The encoded protein is CASSLLAGTSVAEHYV. J is TRBJ2-7 and V is TRBV11-2; 10 bases agree with TRBD2. The CDR3 sequence is 16 residues long. Germline CDR1 and CDR2: SGHAT and FQNNGV.

The rearrangement joins TRBV5-1 to TRBJ2-3; 7 positions match TRBD2. Germline lookup yields CDR1 SGHRS and CDR2 YFSETQ. This CDR3 region has 16 residues. J gave up 2 bases and V 4 bases, and 10 bases lay outside the gene matches. The CDR3 bases are TGCGCCAGCAGCCGACCCCTAGCGGAGACCACAGATACGCAGTATTTT. The encoded protein is CASSRPLAETTDTQYF.

The V call is TRBV19, the J call TRBJ1-1; D is possibly TRBD1 (6 bases). The CDR3 sequence is 16 residues long. The V and J ends lost 1 base and 3 bases respectively, with 15 bases between them. Germline V gene lookup returns CDR1 LNHDA and CDR2 SQIVND (reference sequence). CDR3 DNA: TGTGCCAGTAGTATAGTTTTTACAGGGAGGGACACTGAAGCTTTCTTT. Translated: CASSIVFTGRDTEAFF. Supplemented by reference TRBV19 and TRBJ1-1, the full variable domain reads DGGITQSPKYLFRKEGQNVTLSCEQNLNHDAMYWYRQDPGQGLRLIYYSQIVNDFQKGDIAEGYSVSREKKESFPLTVTSAQKNPTAFYLCASSIVFTGRDTEAFFGQGTRLTVV.

This rearrangement joins TRBV28 to TRBJ2-3; D is possibly TRBD1 (6 bases). This CDR3 is 18 amino acids long. Per the germline V gene, CDR1 is MDHEN and CDR2 is SYDVKM. V was shortened by 6 bases and J by 2 bases, with 24 bases between the two germline ends. The CDR3 nucleotides are TGTGCCAGCAGCTACAGGGTGGGAGATGTAACTCCCACAGATACGCAGTATTTT. Amino acid sequence: CASSYRVGDVTPTDTQYF.

The chain combines TRBV18 with TRBJ1-6; a weak D match, TRBD1 (6 bases). There are 13 residues in the CDR3. Germline CDR1 KGHSH, CDR2 LQKENI. V dropped 3 bases and J dropped 9 bases, with 9 bases sitting between them. The CDR3 DNA is TGTGCCAGCTCACCTTCACAGGGTTCACCCCTCCACTTT. Protein: CASSPSQGSPLHF.

CDR3 DNA: TGCGCCAGCAGCTTGGGGGCAGGGAAGAACACTGAAGCTTTCTTT. It codes for CASSLGAGKNTEAFF. The rearrangement uses TRBV5-1 and TRBJ1-1; D is possibly TRBD1 (5 bases). Germline-derived CDR1 and CDR2 are SGHRS and YFSETQ. The CDR3 is 15 amino acids. V was cut by 0 bases and J by 1 base, with 10 bases left in between.

This chain joins TRBV3-1 (or the pseudogene TRBV3-2) and TRBJ1-5; D is uncertain. This CDR3 region has 13 residues. Germline V gives CDR1 LGHDT, CDR2 YNNKEL (reference sequence). V was pared by 0 bases and J by 7 bases, with 7 bases between. The CDR3 bases are TGTGCCAGCAGCCAAGATCGGAGGCAGCCCCAGCATTTT. Protein product: CASSQDRRQPQHF.

The rearrangement links TRBV28 to TRBJ1-6; D is ambiguous. The germline gives CDR1 MDHEN, CDR2 SYDVKM. This CDR3 has 11 residues. Trimming left V 6 bases short and J 10 bases short, with 7 bases between. The DNA of the CDR3 is TGTGCCAGCAGCGACAAGTCACCCCTCCACTTT. Encoded protein: CASSDKSPLHF. The full variable domain, rest sourced from reference TRBV28 and TRBJ1-6, is DVKVTQSSRYLVKRTGEKVFLECVQDMDHENMFWYRQDPGLGLRLIYFSYDVKMKEKGDIPEGYSVSREKKERFSLILESASTNQTSMYLCASSDKSPLHFGNGTRLTVT.

The gene calls are TRBV9 and TRBJ2-1, with D unclear. CDR3 length equals 16 residues. Trimming removed 0 bases at V and 3 bases at J, with 13 bases between. Germline CDR1 is SGDLS and CDR2 is YYNGEE. CDR3 amino acids: CASSVAPRQVYNEQFF. DNA for the CDR3: TGTGCCAGCAGCGTAGCCCCAAGGCAGGTCTACAATGAGCAGTTCTTC.

The count of this clone is one. V is TRBV14 and J is TRBJ1-6; the D gene is possibly TRBD1 (5 bases). CDR3 length equals 14 residues. Looked up from germline, CDR1 is SGHDN and CDR2 is FVKESK. Trimming took off 2 bases at V and 9 bases at J, with 11 bases between the two ends. CDR3: CASSQIGAFSPLHF. In nucleotides, the CDR3 is TGTGCCAGCAGCCAAATTGGGGCATTTTCACCCCTCCACTTT.

The chain combines TRBV7-2 with TRBJ2-1; 7 nucleotides match TRBD2. The trim removed 4 bases at V and 2 bases at J, leaving 5 bases unmatched. This CDR3 contains 15 residues. Germline assignment: CDR1 SGHTA and CDR2 FQGNSA. The CDR3 region has the DNA TGTGCCAGCAGCTCCACCACTAGCGCCTACAATGAGCAGTTCTTC. Amino acids: CASSSTTSAYNEQFF.

This clone appeared a few times. This chain uses TRBV5-1 with TRBJ2-3; TRBD1 agrees at 8 bases. CDR3 length equals 15 residues. In germline, CDR1 is SGHRS, CDR2 YFSETQ. Losses at the gene ends were 2 bases for V and 1 base for J; bases not matched to a gene: 3. The CDR3 bases are TGCGCCAGCAGCTTCACGACAGGGGGCACAGATACGCAGTATTTT. Translation gives CASSFTTGGTDTQYF.

For this clone: Distinct nucleotide sequences in the sample also encode this CDR3. The gene calls are TRBV6-5 and TRBJ1-6; unclear D gene. The CDR3 extends over 14 amino acids. The germline gives CDR1 MNHEY, CDR2 SVGAGI. The ends were cut back, 2 bases at V and 7 bases at J, with 9 bases in the middle. CDR3 sequence (DNA): TGTGCCAGCAGTTACAGCGGGGTAAATTCACCCCTCCACTTT. Protein: CASSYSGVNSPLHF.

Here the CDR3 DNA reads TGTGCCAGCAGCCCGGACAGTTCCTCTGGAAACACCATATATTTT. Translation gives CASSPDSSSGNTIYF. This chain connects TRBV3-1 (or the pseudogene TRBV3-2) to TRBJ1-3, with a weak D call TRBD1 (6 bases). The V end was cut by 4 bases, the J end by 0 bases, with 10 bases between. CDR1 is LGHDT and CDR2 is YNNKEL in the germline V gene (reference sequence). The CDR3 loop spans 15 amino acids.

The chain has TRBV27 and TRBJ1-4, with D possibly being TRBD1 (6 bases). V was cut by 1 base and J by 10 bases, with 10 bases left in between. CDR3 length: 13 residues. Germline V gene lookup returns CDR1 MNHEY and CDR2 SMNVEV (reference sequence). CDR3 in amino acids: CASSLYRAGKLFF. In DNA form, the CDR3 reads TGTGCCAGCAGTTTATACAGGGCTGGAAAACTGTTTTTT.

This clone was detected only a few times. Here the CDR3 DNA reads TGTGCCAGCAGTTTGCGAACAGGGGAGGCTTTCTTT. It specifies CASSLRTGEAFF. The rearrangement joins TRBV27 to TRBJ1-1; 7 nucleotides match TRBD1. J was trimmed by 11 bases and V by 3 bases; bases with no gene match: 6. The CDR3 spans 12 residues. The germline V gene encodes CDR1 MNHEY and CDR2 SMNVEV (reference sequence).

The chain employs TRBV19 and TRBJ1-3; 8 bases are a match to TRBD1. This CDR3 contains 16 residues. V was pared by 2 bases and J by 2 bases, with 5 bases of the junction left unmatched. CDR1 and CDR2 (germline): LNHDA, SQIVND (reference sequence). The CDR3 coding sequence is TGTGCCAGTAGTATACTGGACAGGGCAGCTGGAAACACCATATATTTT. Its protein product is CASSILDRAAGNTIYF.

V and J are TRBV24-1 and TRBJ1-2; D ambiguous. Germline CDR1 and CDR2: KGHDR and SFDVKD. This CDR3 comprises 11 residues. V was cut by 3 bases and J by 8 bases, with 6 bases left in between. CDR3: CATSDILGYTF. CDR3 nucleotides: TGTGCCACCAGTGATATCTTGGGCTACACCTTC.

The rearrangement links TRBV28 to TRBJ1-2, with a tentative D call TRBD1 (5 bases). The CDR3 loop spans 14 amino acids. Germline loops: CDR1 MDHEN, CDR2 SYDVKM. V lost 2 bases, J lost 2 bases, and 9 bases lay in between. The CDR3 DNA reads TGTGCCAGCAGTTTAAGGGGTGAGAACTATGGCTACACCTTC. Translating it yields CASSLRGENYGYTF.

This sequence joins TRBV4-1 and TRBJ2-1, with 9 nucleotides matching TRBD2. Trimming removed 8 bases from V and 0 bases from J; junction bases left unmatched: 14. Germline V gene data show CDR1 as MGHRA and CDR2 as YSYEKL. The CDR3 length is 18 residues. CDR3 sequence (DNA): TGCGCCAGCGGAGCGGGGGGTCCTTCTCCTAGCTCCTACAATGAGCAGTTCTTC. Translated, it gives CASGAGGPSPSSYNEQFF.

The gene calls are TRBV28 and TRBJ2-3, with TRBD2 matching over 8 bases. Germline CDR1 reads MDHEN; CDR2 reads SYDVKM. Losses at the gene ends were 6 bases for V and 4 bases for J; bases not matched to a gene: 6. The CDR3 consists of 14 residues. CDR3 coding DNA: TGTGCCAGCAGATCCGGGACTAGGTCAGATACGCAGTATTTT. Protein sequence: CASRSGTRSDTQYF.

The chain is built from TRBV19 and TRBJ2-5; TRBD1 aligns across 9 bases. Per the germline V gene, CDR1 is LNHDA and CDR2 is SQIVND (reference sequence). After removal of 1 base from V and 5 bases from J, the junction contained 5 bases not matched to a gene. The CDR3 runs to 15 residues. DNA for the CDR3: TGTGCCAGTAGTATAGGAGGGACAGGGCTGGAGACCCAGTACTTC. It translates to CASSIGGTGLETQYF. The full variable domain, with the rest looked up from reference TRBV19 and TRBJ2-5, is DGGITQSPKYLFRKEGQNVTLSCEQNLNHDAMYWYRQDPGQGLRLIYYSQIVNDFQKGDIAEGYSVSREKKESFPLTVTSAQKNPTAFYLCASSIGGTGLETQYFGPGTRLLVL.